This TCR beta chain was documented in a study of T cell repertoires in cytomegalovirus infection. Study details: An indication of both CMV infection and matching HLA type came from public TCR beta signatures.

Germline assignment: CDR1 LNHDA and CDR2 SQIVND (reference sequence). Trimming cost V 10 bases and J 7 bases, with 19 bases left between them. The CDR3 is 13 amino acids. As concerns this clonotype: Its antigen is not identified.

MiXCR, applied by TCRdb to the reads, yields one record per CDR3 protein. The data contain about 310,000 distinct CDR3 sequences, 25% of them seen just once; the ten biggest clones take up about an eighth. This specimen consisted of cultured PBMCs, obtained from culture after CMV antigen stimulation. This clonotype originated in a human donor in good health (CMV status not recorded). Some clones in this sample may be carry-over from other donors' samples. The gene calls are TRBV19 and TRBJ2-5, with D uncertain. The CDR3 nucleotides are TGTGCCACCGCGGCTCAACCCAAGGGGACCCAGTACTTC. This translates into CATAAQPKGTQYF.